The clone carrying this T cell receptor (beta chain) was observed a handful of times. V lost 7 bases and J lost 0; bases outside the gene matches: 4. This CDR3 is built from 14 residues. Germline CDR1 reads MDHEN; CDR2 reads SYDVKM. The data were obtained in a study of T-cell reconstitution after alpha-beta-depleted transplantation in children. Preparation of the TCRbeta library was carried out with unique molecular identifiers. In TCRdb, the PCR reads were re-called with MiXCR into one record per CDR3 protein. The table records about 610,000 distinct CDR3 sequences, 8% to 11% of them present only once.

Here the sequenced sample was PBMCs from the stem cell graft donor, taken from the stem cell graft. This receptor was identified in a human donor who donated a stem cell graft to a child with acute myeloid leukemia. The chain links TRBV28 to TRBJ2-3, with 7 bases aligning to TRBD1. Here the CDR3 reads CASMRTGSTDTQYF. As DNA, the CDR3 is TGTGCCAGCATGAGGACAGGAAGCACAGATACGCAGTATTTT.